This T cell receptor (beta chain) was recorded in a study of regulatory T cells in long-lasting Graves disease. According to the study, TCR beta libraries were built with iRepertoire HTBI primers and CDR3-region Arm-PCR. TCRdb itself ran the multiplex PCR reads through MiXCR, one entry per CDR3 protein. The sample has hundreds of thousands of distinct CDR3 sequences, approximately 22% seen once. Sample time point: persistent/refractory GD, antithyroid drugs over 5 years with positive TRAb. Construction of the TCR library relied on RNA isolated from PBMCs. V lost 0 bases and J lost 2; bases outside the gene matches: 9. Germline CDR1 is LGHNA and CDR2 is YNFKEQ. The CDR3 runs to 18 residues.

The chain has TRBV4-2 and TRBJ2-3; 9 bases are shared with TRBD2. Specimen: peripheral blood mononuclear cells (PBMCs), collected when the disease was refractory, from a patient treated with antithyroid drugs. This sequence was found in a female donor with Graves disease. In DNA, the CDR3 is TGTGCCAGCAGCCAAGATTTGAGGCTAGCGGGATCCACAGATACGCAGTATTTT. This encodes CASSQDLRLAGSTDTQYF.